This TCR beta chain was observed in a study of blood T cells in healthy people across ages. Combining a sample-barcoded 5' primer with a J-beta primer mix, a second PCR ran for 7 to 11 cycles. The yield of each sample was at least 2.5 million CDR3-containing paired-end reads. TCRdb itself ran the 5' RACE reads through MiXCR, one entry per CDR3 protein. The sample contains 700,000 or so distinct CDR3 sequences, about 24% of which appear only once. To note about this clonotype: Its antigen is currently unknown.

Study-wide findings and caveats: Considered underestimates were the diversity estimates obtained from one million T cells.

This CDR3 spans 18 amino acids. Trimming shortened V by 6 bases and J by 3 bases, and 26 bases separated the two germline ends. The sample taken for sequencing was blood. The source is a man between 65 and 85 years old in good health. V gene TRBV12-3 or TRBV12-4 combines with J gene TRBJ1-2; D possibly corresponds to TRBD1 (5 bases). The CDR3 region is CASRIIRDESEFDYGYTF. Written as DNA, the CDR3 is TGTGCCAGCAGGATCATCCGGGACGAGTCGGAATTTGACTATGGCTACACCTTC.